The 14 T cell receptor beta chains listed next were all sequenced from one sample in a study of blood T cell repertoires in COVID-19. Assay: immunoSEQ multiplex PCR; the TCRdb copy retains only in-frame clones and omits some. The data hold about 420,000 clones, with over 85% observed a single time. The sample comprised peripheral blood. These receptors all stem from a man younger than 35 with COVID-19, enrolled during active disease.

The V gene is TRBV6-1, the J gene TRBJ1-6; D is unresolved. The length of the CDR3 is 14 residues. CDR1 is MNHNS and CDR2 is SASEGT in the germline V gene. The ends were cut back, 1 base at V and 6 bases at J, with 7 bases in the middle. The CDR3 is CASSEGLVNSPLHF. CDR3 nucleotides: TGTGCCAGCAGTGAAGGGTTAGTTAATTCACCCCTCCACTTT.

The chain couples TRBV12-3 or TRBV12-4 to TRBJ1-6; tentative D call: TRBD1 (5 bases). This CDR3 spans 13 amino acids. V was trimmed by 8 bases and J by 7 bases, leaving 12 bases between them. DNA for the CDR3: TGTGCCAGCGGAAGGACAAGGAATTCACCCCTCCACTTT. Its translation: CASGRTRNSPLHF.

This clone was seen only once. The V gene is TRBV1, the J gene TRBJ2-1; the table assigns TRBD2, which was not confirmed against the DNA. TRBV1 is designated a pseudogene. The CDR3 has 19 amino acids. CDR3 residues: CTSSQAGGTGTSGRGEQFF. CDR3 nucleotides: TGCACCAGCAGCCAAGCCGGAGGTACCGGGACTAGCGGGAGGGGGGAGCAGTTCTTC.

This chain connects TRBV6-6 to TRBJ2-2, with D possibly matching TRBD2 (7 bases). V was pared by 5 bases and J by 2 bases, with 18 bases between. This CDR3 spans 17 amino acids. The germline V gene has CDR1 MNHNY and CDR2 SVGAGI (reference sequence). The chain's CDR3 is CASSPFGGPPNTGELFF. For the CDR3, the DNA is TGTGCCAGCAGTCCCTTCGGGGGGCCACCTAACACCGGGGAGCTGTTTTTT.

The V gene is TRBV6-5, the J gene TRBJ1-2, with D unresolved. Trimming removed 0 bases from V and 4 bases from J, with 12 bases in between. The CDR3 is 15 amino acids. CDR1 is MNHEY and CDR2 is SVGAGI in the germline V gene. The CDR3 nucleotides read TGTGCCAGCAGTTACTCGTTAGGAGATAGCTATGGCTACACCTTC. This sequence encodes CASSYSLGDSYGYTF.

This chain joins TRBV28 and TRBJ1-5, with D possibly being TRBD1 (6 bases). The V end was cut by 4 bases, the J end by 0 bases, with 16 bases between. There are 17 residues in the CDR3. Germline lookup yields CDR1 MDHEN and CDR2 SYDVKM. As DNA, the CDR3 is TGTGCCAGCAGTTCCCCCGACAGGATATATAGCAATCAGCCCCAGCATTTT. Protein sequence: CASSSPDRIYSNQPQHF.

The chain links TRBV5-1 to TRBJ2-1, with 8 bases fitting TRBD1. Trimming cost V 3 bases and J 8 bases; bases outside gene matches: 7. CDR3 length equals 14 residues. Germline V CDR1 and CDR2: SGHRS, YFSETQ. The CDR3 DNA sequence: TGCGCCAGCAGCTATGACAGGGGAACGGATGAGCAGTTCTTC. Encoded protein: CASSYDRGTDEQFF.

The chain recombines TRBV7-8 with TRBJ2-1; possible D gene TRBD2, 6 bases. CDR1 SGHVS and CDR2 FQNEAQ come from the germline V gene. This CDR3 is 14 amino acids long. With 1 base removed from V and 7 bases from J, the gap between germline ends came to 11 bases. CDR3 sequence reads: CASSLVLGGNEQFF. CDR3 in DNA: TGTGCCAGCAGCTTAGTGTTGGGGGGTAATGAGCAGTTCTTC.

V usage is TRBV18 and J usage is TRBJ2-1; a weak D match, TRBD2 (6 bases). The CDR3 is made up of 15 amino acids. Germline CDR1 KGHSH, CDR2 LQKENI. V lost 4 bases to trimming and J lost 5 bases, with 15 bases between them. The CDR3 loop is CASSLTAGGHNEQFF. DNA of the CDR3: TGTGCCAGCTCACTAACAGCCGGGGGTCACAATGAGCAGTTCTTC.

This chain connects TRBV5-4 to TRBJ2-5, with D possibly TRBD2 on 5 matching bases. CDR3 length equals 14 residues. The V gene lost 4 bases and the J gene lost 4 bases, with 14 bases spanning the gap. Germline assignment: CDR1 SGHNT and CDR2 YYREEE (reference sequence). The CDR3 DNA is TGTGCCAGCAGCCTCAAACTGGCGGGAGAGACCCAGTACTTC. Its protein is CASSLKLAGETQYF.

V is TRBV5-6 and J is TRBJ1-2; 10 nucleotides line up with TRBD1. CDR3 size: 15 residues. Germline assignment: CDR1 SGHDT and CDR2 YYEEEE. V lost 0 bases and J lost 5; bases outside the gene matches: 4. For the CDR3, the DNA is TGTGCCAGCAGCTTGGTGACAGGGGGCACTTATGGCTACACCTTC. It translates to CASSLVTGGTYGYTF.

The V and J genes are TRBV10-3 and TRBJ1-4; 9 nucleotides align to TRBD1. This CDR3 comprises 14 residues. CDR1 ENHRY and CDR2 SYGVKD come from the germline V gene. With V trimmed by 8 bases and J by 6 bases, 7 bases remained unmatched. The CDR3 loop reads CAIGTGTGHEKLFF. The CDR3 bases are TGTGCCATCGGTACCGGGACAGGGCATGAAAAACTGTTTTTT.

The chain couples TRBV27 to TRBJ2-3; 15 bases agree with TRBD2. Germline values: CDR1 MNHEY, CDR2 SMNVEV (reference sequence). The length of the CDR3 is 16 residues. The V segment lost 6 bases and the J segment 1 base; nucleotides outside the gene matches: 2. CDR3 loop: CASRGLAGGRTDTQYF. The DNA of the CDR3 is TGTGCCAGCAGGGGACTAGCGGGAGGCCGCACAGATACGCAGTATTTT.

V and J are TRBV6-4 and TRBJ2-7; 7 bases agree with TRBD2. After removal of 2 bases from V and 3 bases from J, the junction contained 13 bases not matched to a gene. CDR3 size: 17 residues. Germline V gene data show CDR1 as MRHNA and CDR2 as SNTAGT. The CDR3: CASSDAGTKKVFYEQYF. CDR3 DNA: TGTGCCAGCAGTGACGCCGGGACTAAAAAGGTCTTCTACGAGCAGTACTTC.